These 11 T cell receptor delta chains originate from one sample sequenced in a study of γδ T cells in repeated Plasmodium falciparum infection. TCRdb re-called the multiplex PCR reads with CATT. Of over 45,000 delta-chain clones in the sample, 1.5% to 2% were seen once. Gammadelta T cells were flow-sorted from PBMC into Vgamma9/Vdelta2+ and Vdelta2-negative populations for bulk analysis. The sequenced sample was gamma-delta T cells from blood. Source of these receptors: a pool of human donors (malaria-infected and uninfected, not separated).

Comment on this clone: This DNA's translation and the protein TCRdb lists, from a much larger clone, do not match at residue 12, likely due to a read error; the protein shown is translated from the DNA. No J gene was called, and the V gene is TRDV1. Germline CDR1 TSWWSYY, CDR2 QGS. The CDR3 is made up of 14 amino acids. The CDR3 sequence: CALGVPNVPDKPIF. In nucleotides, the CDR3 is TGTGCTCTTGGGGTCCCAAATGTGCCGGATAAACCCATCTTT.

This clone was picked up a small number of times. The protein given by TCRdb reflects a much larger clone and differs at residue 12 from this DNA's translation, likely from a read error; the protein shown is the DNA's translation. The DNA of the CDR3 is TGTGCTCTTGGGGAACGCCCCACGGGGGAATCCCAACCGCTCATCTTT. Translated, it gives CALGERPTGESQPLIF. V gene TRDV1 was called; the J gene was not; the table's D call of TRDD3 was not tested on the DNA. CDR1 is TSWWSYY and CDR2 is QGS in the germline V gene. The CDR3 extends over 16 amino acids.

This clone appeared a few times. A far larger clone is just one base off, so this is likely a read error. This CDR3 is also generated by other DNA sequences in the sample. There is no J gene call, but TRDV2 is given as the V gene; the DNA was not used to check the table's D call, TRDD3. Per germline, CDR1 GEAIGNYY and CDR2 EKD. The CDR3 runs to 17 residues. CDR3 protein: CACDTRVDTGCECKLIF. CDR3 sequence (DNA): TGTGCCTGTGACACCCGTGTTGATACTGGGTGCGAGTGTAAACTCATTTTT.

This clone was found a few times. The protein given by TCRdb reflects a much larger clone and differs at residue 4 from this DNA's translation, likely from a read error; the protein shown is the DNA's translation. The J gene is given as TRDJ1, and the V gene is not called. CDR3 size: 18 residues. The CDR3 is CALWEGPTPPLPTDKLIF. The CDR3 nucleotides are TGTGCTCTTTGGGAGGGTCCTACACCGCCCCTCCCGACCGATAAACTCATCTTT.

This clone has a handful of counts. TCRdb's entry gives the protein of a much larger clone, which mismatches this DNA's translation at residue 8, likely from a read error; the protein reported here is translated from the DNA. The chain is built from TRDV1 and TRDJ1; 9 positions agree with TRDD3. The V gene's germline CDR1 is TSWWSYY and CDR2 QGS. The CDR3 has 18 residues. V shed 1 base and J 2 bases; nucleotides not matched to a gene: 11. The CDR3 DNA follows: TGTGCTCTTGGGGAACCCCTCCCACTGGGGGAAATAACCGATAAACTCATCTTT. This sequence encodes CALGEPLPLGEITDKLIF.

A few counts support this clone. The protein recorded in TCRdb matches a much larger clone and deviates from this DNA's translation at residue 11, suggesting a read error; the protein here is obtained by translating the DNA. This rearrangement joins TRDV2 to TRDJ1; D is uncertain. TCRdb supplies no J gene; here it was assigned by aligning the nucleotide sequence to germline. Trimming cost V 0 bases and J 4 bases, with 17 bases left between them. The length of the CDR3 is 16 residues. CDR1 is GEAIGNYY and CDR2 is EKD in the germline V gene. As DNA, the CDR3 is TGTGCCTGTGACACCGAGGAAGAAGAGGGCATCGATAAACTCATCTTT. Protein: CACDTEEEEGIDKLIF.

This clone was seen many times. The chain uses TRDV1 and TRDJ1; D gene uncertain. This CDR3 comprises 16 residues. Between the trimmed V and J ends, which lost 4 bases and 0 bases, there was a span of 15 bases. Germline values: CDR1 TSWWSYY, CDR2 QGS. The CDR3 here is CALGGRAPPYTDKLIF. As DNA, the CDR3 is TGTGCTCTTGGGGGGCGGGCTCCTCCGTACACCGATAAACTCATCTTT.

This clone came up a few times. Given a far larger clone just one base away, this is likely a sequencing read error. Other DNA sequences from this sample encode an identical CDR3 as well. This chain uses TRDV2 with TRDJ1; 8 bases fit TRDD3. Matching the DNA to germline supplied the J gene, which TCRdb does not give. CDR1 is GEAIGNYY and CDR2 is EKD in the germline V gene. The CDR3 consists of 19 residues. Germline trimming cut 0 bases from V and 0 bases from J; bases unmatched to any gene: 14. CDR3 in DNA: TGTGCCTGTGACACCGTTATCCAACTGGGGGTTCGACACACCGATAAACTCATCTTT. Translating it yields CACDTVIQLGVRHTDKLIF.

This clone has just a few counts. TCRdb's listed protein matches a much larger clone and diverges from this DNA's translation at residue 12, likely through a read error; the protein shown comes from the DNA. The rearrangement joins TRDV2 to TRDJ1; 8 nucleotides match TRDD3. The J gene, missing from TCRdb, was assigned here through DNA to germline matching. Germline loops: CDR1 GEAIGNYY, CDR2 EKD. The CDR3 covers 17 residues. J lost 3 bases, V lost 4 bases, and 15 bases had no gene match. CDR3: CACESVLGGIYADKLIF. CDR3 coding DNA: TGTGCCTGTGAGAGCGTACTGGGGGGGATCTACGCCGATAAACTCATCTTT.

As regards this clone: TCRdb assigns this DNA the protein of a much larger clone, which departs from its translation at residue 7; this likely reflects a read error, and the protein shown comes from translating the DNA. This chain joins TRDV3 and TRDJ1; 10 bases fit TRDD3. TCRdb is silent on the J gene; assignment here came from matching the DNA to germline. This CDR3 spans 24 amino acids. Germline-derived CDR1 and CDR2 are TVYSNPD and GDNSRS (reference sequence). V lost 5 bases and J lost 0; bases outside the gene matches: 36. The CDR3 reads CALPQSCATLTGGSSDEYTDKLIF. The CDR3 DNA reads TGTGCCCTCCCTCAATCCTGCGCAACCCTCACTGGGGGATCCTCCGACGAGTACACCGATAAACTCATCTTT.

Only a few counts were recorded for this clone. The protein that TCRdb holds for this DNA derives from a much larger clone and differs from the translated DNA at residue 24, which likely indicates a read error; the protein shown here is translated from the DNA. The V gene is TRDV1, the J gene TRDJ1; 12 bases line up with TRDD3. Because TCRdb records no J gene, it was assigned here through a match of the DNA to germline. Germline V gene sequence: CDR1 TSWWSYY, CDR2 QGS. The CDR3 runs to 32 residues. The V gene end was trimmed by 5 bases and the J gene end by 0 bases; junction bases not matched to a gene: 52. CDR3 loop: CALGTPIPGHSRTTHSRDWGIPLTRYTDKLIF. The CDR3 DNA is TGTGCTCTTGGGACTCCAATACCCGGCCACTCCCGCACTACCCACTCCCGAGACTGGGGGATACCCCTGACTCGTTACACCGATAAACTCATCTTT.